This T cell receptor (beta chain) was profiled in a study of a mutant IDH1 vaccine in newly diagnosed glioma. Only in-frame clones appear in the TCRdb table, and some are missing; sequencing was by immunoSEQ multiplex PCR. The sample lists tens of thousands of clones, about 91% occurring once. Described time point: week 5, during vaccination. Doses consisted of 300 ug of mutant IDH1 20-mer peptide each, paired with topical imiquimod. This CDR3 has 14 residues. J lost 5 bases, V lost 4 bases, and 4 bases had no gene match. Germline V gene sequence: CDR1 MGHRA, CDR2 YSYEKL. Of note for this clone: Antigen unknown.

The chain carries TRBV4-1 and TRBJ1-5, with TRBD1 matching 8 bases. The sample here was PBMCs, taken from a glioma patient whose treatment included an IDH1 peptide vaccine. This TCR was recovered from a woman aged 45-65 years with glioma. CDR3 sequence: CASSPDRVHQPQHF. The CDR3 bases are TGCGCCAGCAGCCCGGACAGGGTCCATCAGCCCCAGCATTTT.